This T cell receptor beta chain was retrieved from a study of CD8 T cells in ankylosing spondylitis. Study-wide points: Seemingly characteristic of ankylosing spondylitis blood was a TCR beta motif consisting of about 8 highly homologous variants.

Concerning this clonotype itself: Its target is unknown.

Using its own MiXCR run on the 5' RACE reads, TCRdb lists one record per CDR3 protein. The repertoire includes hundreds of thousands of distinct CDR3 sequences, under 35% of them detected once, and around 4% sits in the top ten. The CDR3 loop spans 13 amino acids. The V gene lost 3 bases and the J gene lost 6 bases, with 12 bases spanning the gap. The receptor's source is a male donor with ankylosing spondylitis or in good health (not recorded which). Sequenced: blood, either unsorted or a sorted T cell fraction (not recorded which). V is TRBV12-3 or TRBV12-4 and J is TRBJ2-7; TRBD1 might be the D (6 bases). CDR3 DNA sequence: TGTGCCAGCAGTTTCCTATTAGGGGGCGAGCAGTACTTC. This translates into CASSFLLGGEQYF.